This is a list of T cell receptor beta chains from one sample in a study of early T cells in non-severe SARS-CoV-2 infection. From the 5' RACE reads, TCRdb called clonotypes with MiXCR, one entry per CDR3 protein. The sample has roughly 120,000 distinct CDR3 sequences, more than 13% seen once; the top ten hold 21%. Sequencing was done on a sample of whole blood. All receptors derive from an adult who was a healthcare worker with PCR-confirmed SARS-CoV-2 infection or an uninfected control (not recorded which). CDR3s include the opening cysteine and the closing phenylalanine or tryptophan. The order of the fields is J gene, D gene, V gene, clone size, CDR3 DNA, CDR3 protein. The D gene is left open where the match is weak. Expanded clones are given a class, and other clones once, few, many or no size at all.

TRBJ2-3 | TRBD2 | TRBV7-3 | NA | TGTGCCAGCAGCTTTCTAGCGGGGACTAGCACAGATACGCAGTATTTT | CASSFLAGTSTDTQYF
TRBJ2-4 | NA | TRBV20-1 | NA | TGCAGTGCTAATGTAGCCAAAAACATTCAGTACTTC | CSANVAKNIQYF
TRBJ2-6 | NA | TRBV7-6 | NA | TGTGCCAGCAGCCGGGCCGGGCCCACATCTACTGGGGCCAACGTCCTGACTTTC | CASSRAGPTSTGANVLTF
TRBJ1-5 | NA | TRBV19 | many | TGTGCCAGTAGCGTCCTGGGGGGGCAGGAGCCCCAGCATTTT | CASSVLGGQEPQHF
TRBJ2-3 | NA | TRBV7-6 | many | TGTGCCAGCAGCTTGAACGGGGATACGCAGTATTTT | CASSLNGDTQYF
TRBJ1-1 | TRBD1 | TRBV4-1 | many | TGCGCCAGCAGCCGCACAGGGGAATTCACTGAAGCTTTCTTT | CASSRTGEFTEAFF
TRBJ1-1 | NA | TRBV29-1 | few | TGCAGCGTTGAAGGGGGCCAGAACACTGAAGCTTTCTTT | CSVEGGQNTEAFF
TRBJ2-4 | NA | TRBV20-1 | NA | TGCAGTGCGCTAGCCCGTGGGGGTGCGGCCGAAAACATTCAGTACTTC | CSALARGGAAENIQYF
TRBJ1-1 | NA | TRBV29-1 | NA | TGCAGCGCGGGGTCGGGGCCCGAAGCTTTCTTT | CSAGSGPEAFF
TRBJ2-1 | TRBD1 | TRBV2 | few | TGTGCCAGCAGTGCACGACAGGGATCCGTAAACTACAATGAGCAGTTCTTC | CASSARQGSVNYNEQFF
TRBJ2-1 | NA | TRBV5-1 | NA | TGCGCCAGCAGCCCAGCAGACAATGAGCAGTTCTTC | CASSPADNEQFF
TRBJ2-1 | NA | TRBV5-1 | NA | TGCGCCAGCAGCTCCCTAGGGGGGGGATCGTACAATGAGCAGTTCTTC | CASSSLGGGSYNEQFF
TRBJ2-3 | NA | TRBV12-3/TRBV12-4 | few | TGTGCCAGCAGCTCCCGGGGTGTAGATACGCAGTATTTT | CASSSRGVDTQYF
TRBJ2-7 | NA | TRBV24-1 | NA | TGTGCCACCAGCTACGGGGAAGTGTGTGAGCAGTACTTC | CATSYGEVCEQYF
TRBJ2-5 | NA | TRBV7-2 | once | TGTGCCAGCACCGGACTAAATCAAGAGACCCAGTACTTC | CASTGLNQETQYF
TRBJ1-3 | TRBD1 | TRBV6-6 | few | TGTGCCAGCAGCTCACAGGGGCCCCTCCGGGGCACCATATATTTT | CASSSQGPLRGTIYF
TRBJ2-5 | TRBD2 | TRBV12-3/TRBV12-4 | few | TGTGCCAGCAGGTTTGGGGAGGGGCCGGGTGAGACCCAGTACTTC | CASRFGEGPGETQYF
TRBJ2-1 | NA | TRBV4-1 | NA | TGCGCCAGCAGCCAAGGCAAGGGTCGCGTCCGGGAGCAGTTCTTC | CASSQGKGRVREQFF
TRBJ1-2 | NA | TRBV3-1 | NA | TGTGCCAGCAGCCAGTGGACGAGTATGGACTATGGCTACACCTTC | CASSQWTSMDYGYTF
TRBJ1-2 | NA | TRBV7-6 | NA | TGTGCCAGCAGCTTAGCTCGAGACAGTAAATATGGCTACACCTTC | CASSLARDSKYGYTF